Listed here are 3 T cell receptor beta chains from one sample, sequenced in a study of T cell repertoires in aging, cancer and after chemotherapy. TCR beta rearrangements were amplified from peripheral blood genomic DNA. Multiplex touch-down PCR with TRB-A/B primers amplified rearranged V-D-J TRB sequences. TCRdb used MiXCR to reprocess the multiplex PCR reads, holding one entry per CDR3 protein. In the table there are about 2,200 distinct CDR3 sequences, 50% to 65% of which are singletons. Sequenced material: blood. Receptors were obtained from a human donor with a blood cancer.

This sequence joins TRBV6-1 and TRBJ2-7; D possibly corresponds to TRBD2 (5 bases). This CDR3 region has 13 residues. CDR1 and CDR2 from the germline V gene are MNHNS and SASEGT. The ends were cut back, 6 bases at V and 7 bases at J, with 16 bases in the middle. This CDR3 is CASSPSEVGEQYF. In DNA, the CDR3 is TGTGCCAGCAGCCCTTCGGAGGTTGGGGAGCAGTACTTC.

A remark on this clonotype: At one boundary the junction diverges from the germline segment, which might be a read error. The V and J genes are TRBV7-9 and TRBJ1-6; 9 bases match TRBD1. Germline values: CDR1 SEHNR, CDR2 FQNEAQ (reference sequence). This CDR3 spans 18 amino acids. The chain's CDR3 is CASSLALWTGVANSPLHF. CDR3 nucleotides: TGTGCCAGCAGCCTAGCCCTATGGACAGGGGTAGCGAATTCACCCCTCCACTTT.

This chain connects TRBV30 to TRBJ2-5, with 9 bases aligning to TRBD2. Unmatched junction bases numbered 5, after V lost 2 bases and J lost 4 bases. Germline-derived CDR1 and CDR2 are GTSNPN and SVGIG (reference sequence). This CDR3 is built from 14 residues. The CDR3 loop is CAWSQRGAPETQYF. In nucleotides, the CDR3 is TGTGCCTGGAGTCAGCGGGGGGCCCCAGAGACCCAGTACTTC. The whole variable domain, remainder taken from reference TRBV30 and TRBJ2-5, is SQTIHQWPATLVQPVGSPLSLECTVEGTSNPNLYWYRQAAGRGLQLLFYSVGIGQISSEVPQNLSASRPQDRQFILSSKKLLLSDSGFYLCAWSQRGAPETQYFGPGTRLLVL.